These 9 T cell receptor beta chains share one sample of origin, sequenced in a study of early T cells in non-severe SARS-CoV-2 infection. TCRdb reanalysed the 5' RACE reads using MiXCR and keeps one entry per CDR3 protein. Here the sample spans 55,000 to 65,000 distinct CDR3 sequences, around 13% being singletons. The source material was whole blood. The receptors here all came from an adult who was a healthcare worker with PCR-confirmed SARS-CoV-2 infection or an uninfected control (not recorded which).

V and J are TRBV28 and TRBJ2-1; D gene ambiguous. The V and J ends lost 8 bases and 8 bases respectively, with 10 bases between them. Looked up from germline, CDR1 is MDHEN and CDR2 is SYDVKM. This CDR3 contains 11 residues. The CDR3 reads CASGTMYEQFF. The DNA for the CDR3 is TGTGCCAGCGGTACTATGTATGAGCAGTTCTTC.

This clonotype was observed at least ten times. The CDR3 DNA is TGCGCCAGCGCCGATTCGGGAGGGAGCCCAGATACGCAGTATTTT. This codes for CASADSGGSPDTQYF. The chain recombines TRBV10-1 with TRBJ2-3, with 8 bases identical to TRBD2. CDR1 and CDR2 from the germline V gene are WNHNN and SYGVQD (reference sequence). The V and J ends lost 8 bases and 4 bases, in that order; junction bases with no gene match: 11. The CDR3 is made up of 15 amino acids.

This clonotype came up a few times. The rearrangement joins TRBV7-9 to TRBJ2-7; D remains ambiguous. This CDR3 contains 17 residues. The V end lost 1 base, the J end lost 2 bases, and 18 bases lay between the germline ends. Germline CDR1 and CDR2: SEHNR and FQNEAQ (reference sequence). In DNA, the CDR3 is TGTGCCAGCAGCTTAGGACCACAAACGGCGCTTGCCTACGAGCAGTACTTC. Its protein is CASSLGPQTALAYEQYF.

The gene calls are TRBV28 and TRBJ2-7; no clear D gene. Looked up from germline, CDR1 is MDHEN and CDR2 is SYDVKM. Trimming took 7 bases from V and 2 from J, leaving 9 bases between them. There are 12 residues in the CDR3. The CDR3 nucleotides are TGTGCCAGCATCAACAGCGCCTACGAGCAGTACTTC. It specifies CASINSAYEQYF.

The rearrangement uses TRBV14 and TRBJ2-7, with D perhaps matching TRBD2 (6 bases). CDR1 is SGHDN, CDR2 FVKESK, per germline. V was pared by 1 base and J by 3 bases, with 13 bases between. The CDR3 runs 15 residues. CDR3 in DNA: TGTGCCAGCAGCCAAGTCGGCGGGGCGCGCTACGAGCAGTACTTC. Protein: CASSQVGGARYEQYF.

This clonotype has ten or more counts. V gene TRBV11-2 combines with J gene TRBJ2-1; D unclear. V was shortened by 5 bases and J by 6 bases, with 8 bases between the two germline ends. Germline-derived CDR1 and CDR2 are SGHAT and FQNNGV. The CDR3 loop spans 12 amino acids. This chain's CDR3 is CASSLTRNEQFF. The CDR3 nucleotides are TGTGCCAGCAGCCTAACCCGCAATGAGCAGTTCTTC. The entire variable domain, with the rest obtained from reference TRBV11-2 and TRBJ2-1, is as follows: EAGVAQSPRYKIIEKRQSVAFWCNPISGHATLYWYQQILGQGPKLLIQFQNNGVVDDSQLPKDRFSAERLKGVDSTLKIQPAKLEDSAVYLCASSLTRNEQFFGPGTRLTVL.

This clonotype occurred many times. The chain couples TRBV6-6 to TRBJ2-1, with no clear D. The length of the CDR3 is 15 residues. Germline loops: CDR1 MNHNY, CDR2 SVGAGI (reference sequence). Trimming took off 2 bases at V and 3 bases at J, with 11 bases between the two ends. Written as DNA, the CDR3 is TGTGCCAGCAGTTACGGGCCGTTAAACTACAATGAGCAGTTCTTC. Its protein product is CASSYGPLNYNEQFF.

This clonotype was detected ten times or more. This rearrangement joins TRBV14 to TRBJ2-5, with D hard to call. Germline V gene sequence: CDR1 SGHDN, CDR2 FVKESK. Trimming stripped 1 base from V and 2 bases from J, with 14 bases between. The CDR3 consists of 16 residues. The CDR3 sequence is CASSQVGSREQETQYF. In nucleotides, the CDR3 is TGTGCCAGCAGCCAAGTTGGGTCTAGGGAACAAGAGACCCAGTACTTC.

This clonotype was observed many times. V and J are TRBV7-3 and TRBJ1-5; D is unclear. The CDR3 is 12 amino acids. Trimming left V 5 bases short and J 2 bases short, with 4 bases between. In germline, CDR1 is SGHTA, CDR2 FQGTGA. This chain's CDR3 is CASSHCNQPQHF. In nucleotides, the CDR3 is TGTGCCAGCAGCCATTGCAATCAGCCCCAGCATTTT.